The entry below gives a single TCR beta chain sequence along with its context. Germline V gene sequence: CDR1 MNHEY, CDR2 SVGEGT. The length of the CDR3 is 15 residues. Trimming took 0 bases from V and 4 from J; bases not matched to a gene: 3. The method was immunoSEQ multiplex PCR; TCRdb's version includes in-frame clones alone and lacks a portion of them. The sample shows fewer than 350,000 clones, approximately 91% of them seen only once. The data were obtained in a study of blood T cell repertoires in COVID-19. Study-wide background: Sites across the United States, Italy and Spain contributed samples from acute and convalescent COVID-19. T cells, B-cell-depleted T cells, or PBMCs provided the cDNA or gDNA that served as material.

Enrollees, 18 to 89 years old, lived in fewer than 25 US areas. In assigning cohorts, the study relied on participant-reported clinical history. The TCR comes from a man aged 55 to 70 who had recovered from COVID-19. The V gene is TRBV6-2 or TRBV6-3, the J gene TRBJ1-3; 7 nucleotides line up with TRBD1. Sequencing input: PBMCs or T cells enriched from blood (not recorded which). Here the CDR3 reads CASSYSNRGGNTIYF. DNA of the CDR3: TGTGCCAGCAGTTACTCGAACAGGGGAGGAAACACCATATATTTT.